This TCR beta chain appears in the sequencing data of a study of blood T cell repertoires in COVID-19. The participants were between about 18 and 89 years old and came from 20 to 30 US areas. The study assigned cohorts using participant-reported clinical history. Exposed volunteers were people who met a COVID-19 case within 2 weeks before study entry. In the source study's methods: The authors estimated nucleated cell counts from reference gene primer amplification. TCRdb's table, derived via immunoSEQ multiplex PCR, lists solely in-frame clones and lacks some. From that table come the V and J calls and clone size; the DNA was used to work out D and trimming. Among roughly 200,000 clones listed, about 80% were seen once. Trimming removed 0 bases at V and 1 base at J, with 9 bases between. Germline CDR1 is LNHNV and CDR2 is YYDKDF (reference sequence). This CDR3 has 15 amino acids.

The clonotype was recovered from a woman aged 50 to 60 who had been exposed to COVID-19. The specimen sequenced was PBMCs or T cells enriched from blood (not recorded which). The chain combines TRBV15 with TRBJ1-1; D is ambiguous. CDR3 DNA sequence: TGTGCCACCAGCAGAGATTACGAGGGGAACACTGAAGCTTTCTTT. This codes for CATSRDYEGNTEAFF.